This T cell receptor beta chain was profiled in a study of T cells in Graves' hyperthyroidism and ophthalmopathy (dated by TCRdb to the late 2010s). In the study overall: Peripheral blood was collected at initial diagnosis, before any treatment. Whether ophthalmopathy could be predicted prospectively was tested in an independent validation cohort made up of roughly 20 hyperthyroidism patients plus 17 patients who later progressed to ophthalmopathy. Following sampling, methimazole starting at 30 mg daily was given to hyperthyroidism patients, and high-dose intravenous methylprednisolone was given to ophthalmopathy patients. The paper describes TCR Vbeta CDR3 sequencing of about 140 peripheral blood samples, made up of some 42 ophthalmopathy patients, around 78 hyperthyroidism patients and 17 progressor patients. The 75 to 100 discovery patients were divided at random into training and test sets in a 7:3 ratio. In more than five Graves' hyperthyroidism patients, the study also compared T-cell repertoires from thyroid tissue with T-cell repertoires from blood. To identify distinguishing TCR V-J signatures, a discovery cohort of around 98 patients was used, comprising some 43 with Graves' ophthalmopathy and approximately 57 with stable Graves' hyperthyroidism.

The TCR beta CDR3 regions were amplified from the RNA transcripts. The first round of RT-PCR for the TCR CDR3 was performed with the HTBI primer set and the Qiagen OneStep RT-PCR kit. Libraries were constructed in a second round of multiplex PCR, after which size selection and purification were carried out. Paired-end sequencing of the libraries was performed with 100 bp reads on an Illumina HiSeq2000. As for the authors' bioinformatics: SOAPnuke was used to process the raw data, throwing out any read that contained adapters or uncalled bases, had a mean Phred below 15, or lacked an exact constant-primer or identifier match. High-quality paired reads were merged using COPE v1.2.5, and each unique nucleotide sequence was defined as a clonotype. Clonotypes were aligned to IMGT TRBV, TRBD and TRBJ reference segments using MiTCR v1.1. Analysis was restricted to V-J combinations with a frequency above 0.0001, which covered 98% to 99.2% of repertoires. The TCS score was defined as F50 (clonal expansion) divided by E x V (chaos), with BLOSUM62-based TCRdist calculated between CDR3 peptides within each V-J. Welch's t-statistics and random forest reduced some 510 V-J features to 13, which were used in a naive Bayes classifier (R e1071). TCRdb trimmed public reads at Q25 via fastp, called clones via MiXCR and kept in-frame beta chains. Rows with one shared CDR3 protein collapse into an entry with the most common genes and DNA. The V and J calls here are based on TCRdb, not the publication. The sample table lists about 320,000 distinct CDR3 sequences, roughly 17% of them with a count of one. The ten largest make up 33% of the sample.

The CDR3 spans 18 residues, from the cysteine through the phenylalanine. Here the CDR3 DNA is all that survives: 54 bases in frame from base 1. Between the V and J ends, shortened by 1 base and 5 bases respectively, the junction contains 23 bases. CDR1 and CDR2, per the germline V gene (reference sequence), are LNHNV and YYDKDF. Only a few counts were recorded for this clonotype. The clone's antigen remains unknown. The input lacks base qualities; no much larger clone sits a single base away. Study-wide findings and limitations: No statistical method was used to fix the sample size in advance, and group allocation was not hidden from the investigators. In cross-validation, a model built on a 13 V-J signature told ophthalmopathy apart from stable hyperthyroidism with over 85% sensitivity and roughly 83% specificity, and in testing the same model reached 80%/75%. Most expanded thyroid clonotypes (frequency above 0.001) were also detected in blood, suggesting blood repertoires may reflect thyroid immune responses. In validation, progression to ophthalmopathy was predicted by the model with 55% to 71% sensitivity and 72.22% specificity, a median of around 6.5 months before onset.

A patient counted as having stable Graves' hyperthyroidism if no progression to ophthalmopathy occurred over 18 months of follow-up. Hyperthyroidism patients were aged 18 to 65 years and newly diagnosed, with disease duration of less than 2 months. Exclusion was applied to patients with uncontrolled infections, other autoimmune diseases, pregnancy or lactation. Diagnoses were established on the basis of clinical symptoms, serum thyroxine and TRAb, thyroid ultrasound, and orbital computed tomography. Ficoll-Paque density gradient centrifugation was used to isolate PBMCs from around 10 ml of fresh peripheral blood. Total RNA was extracted using Trizol reagent, and RNA quality was assessed on an Agilent 2100 Bioanalyzer.

The sample was blood. The source of this sequence is a man in his thirties or forties with Graves' hyperthyroidism. This sequence uses TRBV15 and TRBJ2-5; the D match is possibly TRBD1 or TRBD2, with 5 bases aligned in each. The nucleotides read TGTGCCACCAGCAGAGTCGGGGCCTGGACTCGAATGGAGGAGACCCAGTACTTC. Its translation reads: CATSRVGAWTRMEETQYF.